This T cell receptor (beta chain) was observed in a study of early T cells in non-severe SARS-CoV-2 infection. Trimming removed 0 bases from V and 7 bases from J, with 18 bases in between. The CDR3 totals 15 residues. The V gene's germline CDR1 is DFQATT and CDR2 SNEGSKA (reference sequence). TCRdb independently ran MiXCR on the 5' RACE reads; one entry per CDR3 protein. Of over 90,000 distinct CDR3 sequences in the sample, approximately 12% are singletons; the top ten hold roughly 4.5%. The sequencing used whole blood, collected at baseline. The V and J genes are TRBV20-1 and TRBJ1-1; unclear D gene. This receptor was taken from an adult who was a healthcare worker with PCR-confirmed SARS-CoV-2 infection or an uninfected control (not recorded which). In DNA form, the CDR3 reads TGCAGTGCTAGAGATAGCTCTGTTCGGGGAGGTGAAGCTTTCTTT. Translated: CSARDSSVRGGEAFF.